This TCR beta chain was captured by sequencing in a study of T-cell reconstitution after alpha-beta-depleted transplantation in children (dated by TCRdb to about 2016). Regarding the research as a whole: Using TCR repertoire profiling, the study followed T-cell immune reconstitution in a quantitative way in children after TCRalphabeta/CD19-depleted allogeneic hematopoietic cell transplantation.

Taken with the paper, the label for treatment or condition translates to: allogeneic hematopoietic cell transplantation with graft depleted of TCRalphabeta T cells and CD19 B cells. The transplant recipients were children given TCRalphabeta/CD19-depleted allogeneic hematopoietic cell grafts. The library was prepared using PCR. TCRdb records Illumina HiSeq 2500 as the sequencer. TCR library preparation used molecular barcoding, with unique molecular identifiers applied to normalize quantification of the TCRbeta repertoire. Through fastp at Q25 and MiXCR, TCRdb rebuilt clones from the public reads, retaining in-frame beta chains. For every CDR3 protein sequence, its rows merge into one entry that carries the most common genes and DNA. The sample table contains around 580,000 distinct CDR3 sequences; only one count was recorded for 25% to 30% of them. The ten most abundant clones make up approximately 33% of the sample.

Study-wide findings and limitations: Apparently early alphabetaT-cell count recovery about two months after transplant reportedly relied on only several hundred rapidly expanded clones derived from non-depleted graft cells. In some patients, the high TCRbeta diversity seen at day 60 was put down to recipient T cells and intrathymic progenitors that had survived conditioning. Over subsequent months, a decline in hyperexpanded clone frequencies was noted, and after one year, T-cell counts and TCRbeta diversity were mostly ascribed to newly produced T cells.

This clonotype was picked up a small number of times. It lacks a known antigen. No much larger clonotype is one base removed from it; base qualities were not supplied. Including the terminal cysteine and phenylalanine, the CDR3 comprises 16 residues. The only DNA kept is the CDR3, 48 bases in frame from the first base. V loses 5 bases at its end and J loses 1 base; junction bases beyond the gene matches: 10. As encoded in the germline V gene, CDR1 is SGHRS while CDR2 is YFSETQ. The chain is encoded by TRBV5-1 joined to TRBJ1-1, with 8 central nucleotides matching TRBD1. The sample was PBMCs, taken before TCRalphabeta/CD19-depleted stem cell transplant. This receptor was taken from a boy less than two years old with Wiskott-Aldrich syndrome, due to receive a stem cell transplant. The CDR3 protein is CASSQDRAAGNTEAFF. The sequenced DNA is TGCGCCAGCAGTCAGGACAGGGCTGCGGGGAACACTGAAGCTTTCTTT.